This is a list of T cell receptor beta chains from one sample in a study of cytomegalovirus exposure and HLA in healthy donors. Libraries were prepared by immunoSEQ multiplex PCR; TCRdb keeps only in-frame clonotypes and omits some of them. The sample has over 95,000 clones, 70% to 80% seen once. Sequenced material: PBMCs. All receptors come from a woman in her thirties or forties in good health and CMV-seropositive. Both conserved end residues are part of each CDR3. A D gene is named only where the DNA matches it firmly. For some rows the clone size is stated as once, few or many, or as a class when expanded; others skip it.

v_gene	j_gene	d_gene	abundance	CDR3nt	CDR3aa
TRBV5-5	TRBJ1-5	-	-	TGTGCCAGCAGCTTGGAGGAGTTTCAACCCCAGCATTTT	CASSLEEFQPQHF
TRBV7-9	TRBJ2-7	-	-	TGTGCCAGCAGCTTAGCGACCGGCCTTGAGGGCCACGAGCAGTACTTC	CASSLATGLEGHEQYF
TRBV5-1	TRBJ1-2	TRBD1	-	TGCGCCAGCAGCCCATCAACGACAGGGGGAGATGGCTACACCTTC	CASSPSTTGGDGYTF
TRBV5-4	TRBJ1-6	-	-	TGTGCCAGCAGCTTGGGGACTAGCTCCTATAATTCACCCCTCCACTTT	CASSLGTSSYNSPLHF
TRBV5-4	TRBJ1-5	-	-	TGTGCCAGCAGCAGGGACACTGTTAGCAATCAGCCCCAGCATTTT	CASSRDTVSNQPQHF
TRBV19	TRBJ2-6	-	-	TGTGCCAGTAAGAAGACTAGTACTGGGGCCAACGTCCTGACTTTC	CASKKTSTGANVLTF
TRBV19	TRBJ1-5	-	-	TGTGCCAGTAGTATACTTGGGAGTGGGAAGCAGCCCCAGCATTTT	CASSILGSGKQPQHF
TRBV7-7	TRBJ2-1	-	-	TGTGCCAGCAGCTTAGCGGGGGGGCTTGGTGAGCAGTTCTTC	CASSLAGGLGEQFF
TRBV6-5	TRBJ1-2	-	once	TGTGCCAGCAGCTTTACAGGGACCGGCTACACCTTC	CASSFTGTGYTF
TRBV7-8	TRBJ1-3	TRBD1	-	TGTGCCAGCAGCGGACAGGGAGATTTCACTGGAAACACCATATATTTT	CASSGQGDFTGNTIYF
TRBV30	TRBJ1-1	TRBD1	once	TGTGCCTGGACCGGGACAGGGGGCTCAGCTTTCTTT	CAWTGTGGSAFF
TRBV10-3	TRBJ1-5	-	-	TGTGCCATCAGTGAGTCGCGGGGGATTAGCAATCAGCCCCAGCATTTT	CAISESRGISNQPQHF
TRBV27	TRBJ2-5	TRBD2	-	TGTGCCAGCAGCCGACTAGCTAAAGAGACCCAGTACTTC	CASSRLAKETQYF
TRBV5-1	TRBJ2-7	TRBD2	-	TGCGCCAGCAGCTTACTTTTTAGCGGGACCCCTTACGAGCAGTACTTC	CASSLLFSGTPYEQYF
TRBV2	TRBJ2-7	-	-	TGTGCCAGCAACTTGGGGGGTTTATACTACGAGCAGTACTTC	CASNLGGLYYEQYF
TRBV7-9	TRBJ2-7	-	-	TGTTCCAGCAGCCAGGGGTTCCACGAGCAGTACTTC	CSSSQGFHEQYF
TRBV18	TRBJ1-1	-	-	TGTGCCAGCTCAGGCAGCTCCAGGGAAGCTTTCTTT	CASSGSSREAFF
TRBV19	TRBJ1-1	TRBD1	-	TGTGCCAGTAGTTACAGACAGGGGTACGGTAAAACTGAAGCTTTCTTT	CASSYRQGYGKTEAFF
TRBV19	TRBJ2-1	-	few	TGTGCCAGTAGTATCCGGACAGCCGATGAGCAGTTCTTC	CASSIRTADEQFF
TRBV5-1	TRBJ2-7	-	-	TGCGCCAGCAGGGCCGACAGTCACGGAGAGCAGTACTTC	CASRADSHGEQYF
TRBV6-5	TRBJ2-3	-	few	TGTGCCAGCAGCTCTAGCACAGATACGCAGTATTTT	CASSSSTDTQYF
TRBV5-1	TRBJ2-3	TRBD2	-	TGCGCCAGCGGTACCGGGACTAGCGGTTTCCATACGCAGTATTTT	CASGTGTSGFHTQYF
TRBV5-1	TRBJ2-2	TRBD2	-	TGCGCCAGCAGCTTTAGCGGGGCTACCGGGGAGCTGTTTTTT	CASSFSGATGELFF
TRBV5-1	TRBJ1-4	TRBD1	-	TGCGCCAGCAGCCCACACCCCCCGGGACAGGGAGATGAAAAACTGTTTTTT	CASSPHPPGQGDEKLFF
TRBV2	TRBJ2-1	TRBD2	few	TGTGCCAGCAGGGATTTGCCCATAGCGGGGGGGCTACATGAGCAGTTCTTC	CASRDLPIAGGLHEQFF
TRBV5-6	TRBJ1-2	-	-	TGTGCCAGCAGCTTGGTTCGGGCGGGGAGGGTCAACTATGGCTACACCTTC	CASSLVRAGRVNYGYTF
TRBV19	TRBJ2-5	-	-	TGTGCCAGTAGTATCGGCACAGGGTACCAAGAGACCCAGTACTTC	CASSIGTGYQETQYF
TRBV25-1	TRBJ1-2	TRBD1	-	TGTGCCAGCAGTGAATACGGGACAGCTTACTATGGCTACACCTTC	CASSEYGTAYYGYTF
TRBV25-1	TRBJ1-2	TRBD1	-	TGTGCCAGCAGGGGAACGGACAGGGTCGACTATGGCTACACCTTC	CASRGTDRVDYGYTF
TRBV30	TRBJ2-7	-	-	TGTGCCTGGAGCCTCTCCTCCGGACTCCTTAAACCTTACGAGCAGTACTTC	CAWSLSSGLLKPYEQYF
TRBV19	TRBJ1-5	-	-	TGTGCCAGTAGTATTTTAGGACGATGGGGGCATAGCAATCAGCCCCAGCATTTT	CASSILGRWGHSNQPQHF
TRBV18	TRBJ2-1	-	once	TGTGCCAGCTCATCCCGACAGGGGCTACTAGCGCCAGGGGGTGAGCAGTTCTTC	CASSSRQGLLAPGGEQFF
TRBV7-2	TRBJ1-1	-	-	TGTGCCAGCAGATCGGACACTGAAGCTTTCTTT	CASRSDTEAFF
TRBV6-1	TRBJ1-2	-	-	TGTGCCAGCAGTGAAGGGGAGGGTGGCTATGGCTACACCTTC	CASSEGEGGYGYTF
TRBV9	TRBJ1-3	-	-	TGTGCCAGCAGCGTAGCTCCAGGGGCTGGAAACACCATATATTTT	CASSVAPGAGNTIYF
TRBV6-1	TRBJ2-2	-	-	TGTGCCAGCATTCAGGGGTTCGGGAACACCGGGGAGCTGTTTTTT	CASIQGFGNTGELFF
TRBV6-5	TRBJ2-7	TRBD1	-	TGTGCCAGCAGAGCGGACAGGGGGCTATACGAGCAGTACTTC	CASRADRGLYEQYF
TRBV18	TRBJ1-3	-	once	TGTGCCAGCTCACCAAGCTCTCCGGGGACTGGAAACACCATATATTTT	CASSPSSPGTGNTIYF
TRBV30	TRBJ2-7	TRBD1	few	TGTGCCTGGAGTTGGATCGGACAGGGGAGCCCGTACTTC	CAWSWIGQGSPYF
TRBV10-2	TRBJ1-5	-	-	TGCGCCAGCAAGGGGGACACGGGAAAGCATTTT	CASKGDTGKHF
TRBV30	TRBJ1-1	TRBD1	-	TGTGCCTGGAGTCCGGACAGGGGTTTTGTGACTGAAGCTTTCTTT	CAWSPDRGFVTEAFF